This paragraph covers one T cell receptor (beta chain) sequence. Its antigen is unidentified. Other DNA sequences in this sample translate to the same CDR3. The entry originates in a study of beta chain features in type 1 diabetes. Looking at the study overall: All of the samples together had 107,917,701 sorted cells examined. Study-level findings and limits: Researchers report that Type 1 diabetes patients had moderately but significantly shorter TCRB CDR3s across all four CD4+ subsets. Compared with healthy donors, patients appeared to share more similar naive, central memory and regulatory TCRB repertoires. When cDNA is sequenced, cells with high TCR expression could be over-represented.

The CDR3 length is 15 residues. The V segment lost 4 bases and the J segment 7 bases; nucleotides outside the gene matches: 8. The germline V gene has CDR1 SEHNR and CDR2 FQNEAQ (reference sequence). As every portion of the isolated RNA was reverse transcribed, the sequencing read expressed TCRB transcripts. Method: immunoSEQ multiplex PCR; TCRdb's copy keeps in-frame clones and lacks some. The sample carries over 500,000 clones, about 14% recorded once. The sequenced material came from naive CD4+ T cells from blood. The source of this sequence is a man younger than 35 in good health. The gene calls are TRBV7-9 and TRBJ1-4; 8 bases line up with TRBD1. CDR3 sequence reads: CASSSGQGGGEKLFF. As DNA, the CDR3 is TGTGCCAGCAGCTCCGGACAGGGAGGCGGTGAAAAACTGTTTTTT.